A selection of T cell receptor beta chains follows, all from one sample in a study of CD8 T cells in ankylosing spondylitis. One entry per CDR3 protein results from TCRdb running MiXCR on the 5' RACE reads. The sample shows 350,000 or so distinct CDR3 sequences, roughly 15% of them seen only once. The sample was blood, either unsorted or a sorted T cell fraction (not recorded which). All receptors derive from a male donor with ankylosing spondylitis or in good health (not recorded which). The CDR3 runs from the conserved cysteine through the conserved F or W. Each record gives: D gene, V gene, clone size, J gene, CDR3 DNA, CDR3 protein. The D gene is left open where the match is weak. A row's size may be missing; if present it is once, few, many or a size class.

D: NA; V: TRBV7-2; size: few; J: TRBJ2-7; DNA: TGTGCCAGCAGCTTAGCGACAGGTGGGAGGCAGTACTTC; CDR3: CASSLATGGRQYF
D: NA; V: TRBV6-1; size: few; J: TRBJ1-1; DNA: TGTGCCAGCAGGGGAAGGACTGAAGCTTTCTTT; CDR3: CASRGRTEAFF
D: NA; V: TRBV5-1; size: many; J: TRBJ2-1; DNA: TGCGCCAGCAGCTTGGGGACGGCGTACAATGAGCAGTTCTTC; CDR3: CASSLGTAYNEQFF
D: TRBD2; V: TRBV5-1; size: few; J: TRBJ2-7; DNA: TGCGCCAGCAGCCGAGCGGGAGACGTCTACGAGCAGTACTTC; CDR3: CASSRAGDVYEQYF
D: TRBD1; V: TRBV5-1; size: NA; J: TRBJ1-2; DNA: TGCGCCAGCAGCTCACGGACAGGGAACAGGGATGGCTACACCTTC; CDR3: CASSSRTGNRDGYTF
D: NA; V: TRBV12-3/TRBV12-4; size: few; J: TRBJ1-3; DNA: TGTGCCAGCGCGGTGGGGGGGATCGGAAACACCATATATTTT; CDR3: CASAVGGIGNTIYF
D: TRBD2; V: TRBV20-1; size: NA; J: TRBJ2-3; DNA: TGCAGTGCTAACCCCCTAGAGCGGGAAGTAGCAGATACGCAGTATTTT; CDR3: CSANPLEREVADTQYF
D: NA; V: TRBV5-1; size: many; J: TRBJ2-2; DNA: TGCGCCAGCAGCCGATACACCGGGGAGCTGTTTTTT; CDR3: CASSRYTGELFF
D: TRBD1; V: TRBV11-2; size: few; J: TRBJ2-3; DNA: TGTGCCAGCAGCTTTTCCGGGACAGGATCAAATACGCAGTATTTT; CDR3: CASSFSGTGSNTQYF
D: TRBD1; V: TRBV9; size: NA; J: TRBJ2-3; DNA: TGTGCCAGCAGCGTACGCGGGACAGGGGGCACAGATACGCAGTATTTT; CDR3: CASSVRGTGGTDTQYF
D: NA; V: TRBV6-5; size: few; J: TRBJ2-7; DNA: TGTGCCAGCAGTTATACCCAACTGGGGGGCACCTACGAGCAGTACTTC; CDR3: CASSYTQLGGTYEQYF
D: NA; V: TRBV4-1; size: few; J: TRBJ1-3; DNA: TGCGCCAGCAGCCAAGTTGGGTTAGGAAACACCATATATTTT; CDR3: CASSQVGLGNTIYF
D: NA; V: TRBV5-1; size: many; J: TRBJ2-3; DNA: TGCGCCAGCAGCGTAATGACCAGCACAGATACGCAGTATTTT; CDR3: CASSVMTSTDTQYF
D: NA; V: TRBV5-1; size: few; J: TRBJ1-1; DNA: TGCGCCAGCAGCCCCTCTGAGGTTAACACTGAAGCTTTCTTT; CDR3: CASSPSEVNTEAFF
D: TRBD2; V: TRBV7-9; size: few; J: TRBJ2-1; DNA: TGTGCCAGCGGACTCGGCGGGGGAGTCAATGAGCAGTTCTTC; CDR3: CASGLGGGVNEQFF
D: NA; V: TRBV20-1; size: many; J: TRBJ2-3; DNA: TGCAGTGCTAAAGAAGGGAGTTACACAGATACGCAGTATTTT; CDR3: CSAKEGSYTDTQYF
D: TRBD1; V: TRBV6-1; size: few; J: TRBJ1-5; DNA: TGTGCCAGCAGTGAAGTCGCGACAGGGTATCAGCCCCAGCATTTT; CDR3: CASSEVATGYQPQHF
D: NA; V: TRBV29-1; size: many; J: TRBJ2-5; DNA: TGCAGCGTTGTACCCCTAGGAGAGACCCAGTACTTC; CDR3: CSVVPLGETQYF
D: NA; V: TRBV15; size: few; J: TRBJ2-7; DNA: TGTGCCACCAGCAGAGGAGGGATGAGCACCTACGAGCAGTACTTC; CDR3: CATSRGGMSTYEQYF
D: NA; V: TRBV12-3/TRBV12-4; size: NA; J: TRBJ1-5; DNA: TGTGCCAGCAGGTACAGGGTTTGGCAGCCCCAGCATTTT; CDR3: CASRYRVWQPQHF
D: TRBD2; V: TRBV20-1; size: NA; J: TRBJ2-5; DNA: TGCAGTGCGTGCCCTCGGGGTAGCGGGAAGACCCAGTACTTC; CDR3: CSACPRGSGKTQYF
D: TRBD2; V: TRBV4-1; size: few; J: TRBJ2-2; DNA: TGCGCCAGCAGCGAGAGGTGGACTAGCGACCAACGGAACACCGGGGAGCTGTTTTTT; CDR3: CASSERWTSDQRNTGELFF
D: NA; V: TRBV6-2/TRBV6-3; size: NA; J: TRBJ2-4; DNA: TGTGCCAGCAGTTTCCCCGGGACAGCGGGAAACATTCAGTACTTC; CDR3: CASSFPGTAGNIQYF
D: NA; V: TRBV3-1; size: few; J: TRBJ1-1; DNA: TGTGCCAGCAGCCAAGGAATCAGGGCATCGAGGGCTTTCTTT; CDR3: CASSQGIRASRAFF
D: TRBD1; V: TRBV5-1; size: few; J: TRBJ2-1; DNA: TGCGCCAGCAGCTTGGGCGACAGGGACTACAATGAGCAGTTCTTC; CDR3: CASSLGDRDYNEQFF
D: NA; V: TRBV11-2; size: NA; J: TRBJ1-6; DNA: TGTGCCAGCAGCTTACTCTATGTAGGGAACAATTCACCCCTCCACTTT; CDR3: CASSLLYVGNNSPLHF
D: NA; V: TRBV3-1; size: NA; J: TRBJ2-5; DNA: TGTGCCAGCAGCCAAGTTATACGGGGGGCCCAAGAGACCCAGTACTTC; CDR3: CASSQVIRGAQETQYF
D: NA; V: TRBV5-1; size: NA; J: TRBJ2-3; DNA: TGCGCCAGCAGCTTGGAGTGGGCCACAGATACGCAGTATTTT; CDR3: CASSLEWATDTQYF
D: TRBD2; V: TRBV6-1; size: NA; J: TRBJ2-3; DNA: TGTGCCAGCCGATTAGAGCGGGGGAGCACAGATACGCAGTATTTT; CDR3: CASRLERGSTDTQYF
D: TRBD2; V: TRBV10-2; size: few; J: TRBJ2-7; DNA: TGCGCCAGCATGCAAGCGGGAGGCTCCTACGAGCAGTACTTC; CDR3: CASMQAGGSYEQYF
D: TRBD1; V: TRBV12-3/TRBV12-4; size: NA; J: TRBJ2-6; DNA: TGTGCCAGCAGTTACAGGACAGGGAAATCTGGGGCCAACGTCCTGACTTTC; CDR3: CASSYRTGKSGANVLTF
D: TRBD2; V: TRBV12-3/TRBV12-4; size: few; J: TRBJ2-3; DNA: TGTGCCAGCAGTATGCTTAGCGGGAGGGTCGCAGATACGCAGTATTTT; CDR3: CASSMLSGRVADTQYF
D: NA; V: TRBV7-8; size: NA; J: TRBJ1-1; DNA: TGTGCCAGCAGCCCGCAACCCCCGGCTGTTAGTGAAGCTTTCTTT; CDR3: CASSPQPPAVSEAFF
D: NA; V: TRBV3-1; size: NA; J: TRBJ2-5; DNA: TGTGCCAGCAGCCAAGGTCGCGTGACGACTGTAGGAGAGACCCAGTACTTC; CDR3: CASSQGRVTTVGETQYF
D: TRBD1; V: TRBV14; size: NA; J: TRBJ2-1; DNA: TGTGCCAGCGGGACAGGGGACTCCACTACCTACAATGAGCAGTTCTTC; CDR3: CASGTGDSTTYNEQFF
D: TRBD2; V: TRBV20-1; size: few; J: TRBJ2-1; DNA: TGCAGTGCCGCGGGACTAGCGGGAGGTCTGTACAATGAGCAGTTCTTC; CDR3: CSAAGLAGGLYNEQFF
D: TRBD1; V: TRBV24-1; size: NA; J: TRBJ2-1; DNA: TGTGCCACCAGTGACCCTACAGGGGGGTCAAATGAGCAGTTCTTC; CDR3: CATSDPTGGSNEQFF
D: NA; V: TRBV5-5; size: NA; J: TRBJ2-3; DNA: TGTGCCAGCAGCTTGGATGGGACACCCACAGATACGCAGTATTTT; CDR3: CASSLDGTPTDTQYF
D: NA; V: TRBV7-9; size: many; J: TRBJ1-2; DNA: TGTGCCAGCAGCCCCAGGGAAAACTATGGCTACACCTTC; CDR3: CASSPRENYGYTF
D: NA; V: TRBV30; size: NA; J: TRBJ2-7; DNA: TGTGCCTGGAGTGTAAGAGACAGGCAGTACTTC; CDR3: CAWSVRDRQYF
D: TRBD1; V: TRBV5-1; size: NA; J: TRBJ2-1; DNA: TGCGCCAGCAGCTTGGGGACAGGGGACGATGAGCAGTTCTTC; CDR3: CASSLGTGDDEQFF
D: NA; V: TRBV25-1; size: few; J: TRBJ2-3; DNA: TGTGCCAGCAGTGAATTTGGGTCGCCCGGGAGCACAGATACGCAGTATTTT; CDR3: CASSEFGSPGSTDTQYF
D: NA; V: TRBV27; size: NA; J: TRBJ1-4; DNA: TGTGCCAGCAGTTTATTTTCGGGAGGGGAAAAACTGTTTTTT; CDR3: CASSLFSGGEKLFF
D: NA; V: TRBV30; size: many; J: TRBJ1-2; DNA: TGTGCCTGGAACTTTTTAGGTGGCTACACCTTC; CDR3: CAWNFLGGYTF
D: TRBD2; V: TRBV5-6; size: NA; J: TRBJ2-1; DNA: TGTGCCAGCAGCTTCTCCGGACTAGCGGGAACGAATAATGAGCAGTTCTTC; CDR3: CASSFSGLAGTNNEQFF
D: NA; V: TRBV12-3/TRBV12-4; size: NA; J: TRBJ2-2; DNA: TGTGCCAGCAGCCCCGACAGATCGAAGACCGGGGAGCTGTTTTTT; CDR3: CASSPDRSKTGELFF
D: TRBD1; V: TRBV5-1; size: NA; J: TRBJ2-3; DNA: TGCGCCAGCAGCTTCGGGGACAGGGATACAGATACGCAGTATTTT; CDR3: CASSFGDRDTDTQYF
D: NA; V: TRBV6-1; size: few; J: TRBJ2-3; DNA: TGTGCCAGCAGACCCACTCGGACAAGTAGTACGCAGTATTTT; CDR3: CASRPTRTSSTQYF
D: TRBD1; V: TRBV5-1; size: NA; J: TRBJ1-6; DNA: TGCGCCAGCAGCCGGGACAGGTTGAATTCACCCCTCCACTTT; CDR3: CASSRDRLNSPLHF
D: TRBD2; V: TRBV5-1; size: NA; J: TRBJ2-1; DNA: TGCGCCAGCAGCTTGGCCATTCTGGCTAGCGGGAGAGGATCCTACAATGAGCAGTTCTTC; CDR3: CASSLAILASGRGSYNEQFF
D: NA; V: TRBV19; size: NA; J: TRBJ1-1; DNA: TGTGCCTGGGACCTCGGGGGGAGTGGTCGAGCTTTCTTT; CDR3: CAWDLGGSGRAFF
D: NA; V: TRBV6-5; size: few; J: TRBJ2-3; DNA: TGTGCCAGCAGTTACTCGTACTACACAGATACGCAGTATTTT; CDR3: CASSYSYYTDTQYF
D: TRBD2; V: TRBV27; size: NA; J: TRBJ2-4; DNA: TGTGCCAGCAGTGCGGGACTAGCGGGAGGGAACATTCAGTACTTC; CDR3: CASSAGLAGGNIQYF